The 23 T cell receptor beta chains presented below share a single source sample, sequenced in a study of cytomegalovirus exposure and HLA in healthy donors (dated by TCRdb to 2017 to 2019). The library came from the immunoSEQ multiplex PCR assay. The multiplex PCR relied on a mix of 60 forward primers for TCR Vbeta segments and 13 reverse primers for TCR Jbeta segments. What TCRdb holds here is the immuneACCESS table cut down to in-frame rearrangements. Part of the clones is not present; checked against another copy, under half of the missing clones reflect an unresolved V gene, and the others are unexplained. The sample records 35,000 or so clones, around 81% of which are singletons. The top ten clonotypes cover about 9.3% of the sample. What was sequenced was PBMCs. All receptors come from a woman aged 35 to 49 in good health and CMV-seronegative.

The chain is built from TRBV29-1 and TRBJ2-1; the match to TRBD2 covers 8 bases. Unmatched junction bases numbered 10, after V lost 7 bases and J lost 2 bases. Germline V gene sequence: CDR1 SQVTM, CDR2 ANQGSEA. The CDR3 has 15 amino acids. The CDR3 region is CSAEGRGAPYNEQFF. The CDR3 DNA reads as TGCAGCGCCGAGGGGCGGGGGGCTCCCTACAATGAGCAGTTCTTC.

The chain employs TRBV19 and TRBJ1-1; 7 nucleotides line up with TRBD1. J lost 2 bases, V lost 7 bases, and 10 bases had no gene match. Germline loops: CDR1 LNHDA, CDR2 SQIVND (reference sequence). The CDR3 runs to 15 residues. The CDR3 DNA follows: TGTGCCAGTAAATGGACAGGAGGTTACAACACTGAAGCTTTCTTT. Protein sequence: CASKWTGGYNTEAFF.

The CDR3 is CASSPRDYHNEQFF. The CDR3 nucleotides are TGTGCCAGCAGCCCCCGGGACTACCACAATGAGCAGTTCTTC. V and J are TRBV7-8 and TRBJ2-1; 7 bases agree with TRBD2. The ends lost 5 bases at V and 5 bases at J; junction bases unmatched: 6. Germline CDR1 is SGHVS and CDR2 is FQNEAQ. The CDR3 sequence is 14 residues long.

The rearrangement uses TRBV28 and TRBJ2-3; 11 positions match TRBD2. Germline V gene sequence: CDR1 MDHEN, CDR2 SYDVKM. This CDR3 contains 16 residues. J was trimmed by 7 bases and V by 8 bases; bases with no gene match: 14. CDR3 DNA sequence: TGTGCCAGCTGTAGCGGGGGGGCCGGTCTAACAAATACGCAGTATTTT. Amino acids: CASCSGGAGLTNTQYF.

The CDR3 loop is CASSEVGGSNTF. CDR3 nucleotides: TGTGCCAGCAGTGAAGTCGGAGGTTCCAACACCTTC. The chain has TRBV6-1 and TRBJ1-2; unclear D gene. CDR1 is MNHNS and CDR2 is SASEGT in the germline V gene. The CDR3 runs to 12 residues. The V end was cut by 1 base, the J end by 12 bases, with 12 bases between.

The rearrangement links TRBV28 to TRBJ2-7; maybe TRBD2 (7 bases). The CDR3 loop spans 15 amino acids. Trimming removed 4 bases at V and 4 bases at J, with 17 bases between. From germline, CDR1 is MDHEN and CDR2 SYDVKM. CDR3 DNA sequence: TGTGCCAGCAGTTCGGCGGGGGCTGGTGGGTACGAGCAGTACGTC. It encodes CASSSAGAGGYEQYV.

This clone has just a few counts. The chain combines TRBV25-1 with TRBJ2-2; a possible D gene is TRBD1 (6 bases). Deletions cut 0 bases from V and 7 bases from J, with 15 bases between. Germline-derived CDR1 and CDR2 are MGHDK and SYGVNS. The CDR3 consists of 16 residues. In DNA form, the CDR3 reads TGTGCCAGCAGTGAATATTCCCAGGGGAATAGCGGGGAGCTGTTTTTT. Residues: CASSEYSQGNSGELFF.

This clone was counted once. This chain connects TRBV5-1 to TRBJ2-1; 12 bases align to TRBD1. The length of the CDR3 is 15 residues. Per germline, CDR1 SGHRS and CDR2 YFSETQ. V was clipped by 0 bases and J by 10 bases; unmatched bases: 5. CDR3 sequence reads: CASSLEGQGALEQFF. The CDR3 nucleotides are TGCGCCAGCAGCTTGGAGGGACAGGGGGCTTTGGAGCAGTTCTTC.

The chain links TRBV2 to TRBJ2-2; D is unresolved. Germline CDR1 and CDR2: SNHLY and FYNNEI. The CDR3 is 14 residues long. V lost 1 base to trimming and J lost 3 bases, with 6 bases between them. The CDR3 loop reads CASSEDTYTGELFF. The CDR3 DNA sequence: TGTGCCAGCAGTGAAGACACCTACACCGGGGAGCTGTTTTTT.

The chain has TRBV4-1 and TRBJ1-5; 9 nucleotides agree with TRBD1. Germline assignment: CDR1 MGHRA and CDR2 YSYEKL. CDR3 length equals 18 residues. Trimming cost V 1 base and J 1 base; bases outside gene matches: 8. CDR3 bases: TGCGCCAGCAGCCAAGGTCCCGGGACAGGGAAGAGCAATCAGCCCCAGCATTTT. This sequence encodes CASSQGPGTGKSNQPQHF.

V and J are TRBV5-4 and TRBJ1-2; 8 bases are shared with TRBD1. The CDR3 runs 15 residues. V shed 4 bases, J shed 8 bases, and the junction held 13 bases outside the gene matches. Per the germline V gene, CDR1 is SGHNT and CDR2 is YYREEE (reference sequence). The DNA for the CDR3 is TGTGCCAGCAGCAAGGACAGGGCGGGATCGGAAGGCTACACCTTC. Residues: CASSKDRAGSEGYTF.

Worth noting for this clone: Distinct nucleotide sequences in the sample also encode this CDR3. V gene TRBV6-1 combines with J gene TRBJ1-1; a weak D match, TRBD1 (6 bases). CDR1 is MNHNS and CDR2 is SASEGT in the germline V gene. The CDR3 extends over 14 amino acids. The V end lost 2 bases, the J end lost 5 bases, and 12 bases lay between the germline ends. The CDR3 is CASSEQQGNTEAFF. The DNA of the CDR3 is TGTGCCAGCAGTGAACAACAGGGTAATACTGAAGCTTTCTTT.

V gene TRBV7-8 combines with J gene TRBJ1-1; D uncertain. CDR3 length: 14 residues. CDR1 and CDR2 (germline): SGHVS, FQNEAQ. Trimming took off 5 bases at V and 1 base at J, with 11 bases between the two ends. The CDR3 DNA is TGTGCCAGCAGCGAAGGACTTTCGAACACTGAAGCTTTCTTT. Translated, it gives CASSEGLSNTEAFF.

The CDR3 spells CASSPGQYQETQYF. The DNA of the CDR3 is TGTGCCAGCAGTCCGGGACAGTACCAAGAGACCCAGTACTTC. The chain couples TRBV2 to TRBJ2-5; 7 bases are shared with TRBD1. With 5 bases clipped from V and 0 bases from J, the junction kept 3 bases outside the gene matches. Per germline, CDR1 SNHLY and CDR2 FYNNEI. This CDR3 is 14 amino acids long.

This clone appeared a few times. The gene calls are TRBV7-2 and TRBJ2-1, with D possibly being TRBD2 (5 bases). V lost 5 bases to trimming and J lost 8 bases, with 16 bases between them. This CDR3 has 14 amino acids. Germline V gene data show CDR1 as SGHTA and CDR2 as FQGNSA. CDR3 nucleotide sequence: TGTGCCAGCAGCCCCATAGCGCTTATGGATGAGCAGTTCTTC. Protein sequence: CASSPIALMDEQFF.

The chain is built from TRBV5-4 and TRBJ2-5; TRBD1 is a possible D gene (6 bases). This CDR3 contains 13 residues. Trimming shortened V by 2 bases and J by 4 bases, and 9 bases separated the two germline ends. CDR1 and CDR2 from the germline V gene are SGHNT and YYREEE (reference sequence). Here the CDR3 reads CASSLWGRETQYF. The CDR3 nucleotides read TGTGCCAGCAGCTTATGGGGGCGAGAGACCCAGTACTTC. The variable domain in full, with the rest retrieved from reference TRBV5-4 and TRBJ2-5, is ETGVTQSPTHLIKTRGQQVTLRCSSQSGHNTVSWYQQALGQGPQFIFQYYREEENGRGNFPPRFSGLQFPNYSSELNVNALELDDSALYLCASSLWGRETQYFGPGTRLLVL.

This sequence joins TRBV18 and TRBJ1-1; tentative D call: TRBD1 (5 bases). Germline V CDR1 and CDR2: KGHSH, LQKENI. V was shortened by 1 base and J by 1 base, with 7 bases between the two germline ends. This CDR3 spans 14 amino acids. CDR3 DNA: TGTGCCAGCTCACCACGGGGGGAGAACACTGAAGCTTTCTTT. This gives the protein CASSPRGENTEAFF.

The V call is TRBV5-1, the J call TRBJ1-2; 9 bases match TRBD1. With V trimmed by 4 bases and J by 2 bases, 6 bases remained unmatched. Germline V gives CDR1 SGHRS, CDR2 YFSETQ. This CDR3 region has 15 residues. CDR3 protein: CASSPGTGQNYGYTF. The CDR3 DNA follows: TGCGCCAGCAGCCCCGGGACAGGGCAAAACTATGGCTACACCTTC.

This clone was seen only once. The chain recombines TRBV5-1 with TRBJ2-2; D is possibly TRBD2 (7 bases). From germline, CDR1 is SGHRS and CDR2 YFSETQ. This CDR3 comprises 16 residues. Trimming took off 6 bases at V and 0 bases at J, with 15 bases between the two ends. The CDR3: CASTPRGGANTGELFF. In DNA, the CDR3 is TGCGCCAGCACCCCTAGGGGGGGCGCGAACACCGGGGAGCTGTTTTTT.

A single count supports this clone. J is TRBJ2-1 and V is TRBV18; D unclear. Trimming took 1 base from V and 5 from J, leaving 9 bases between them. This CDR3 contains 14 residues. Germline CDR1 is KGHSH and CDR2 is LQKENI. The CDR3 loop reads CASSPQSENNEQFF. In nucleotides, the CDR3 is TGTGCCAGCTCACCACAGTCAGAAAACAATGAGCAGTTCTTC.

V usage is TRBV25-1 and J usage is TRBJ1-1; 9 nucleotides match TRBD1. This CDR3 is built from 13 residues. Germline V lookup: CDR1 MGHDK, CDR2 SYGVNS. Trimming at V came to 10 bases and at J to 1 base, leaving 4 bases not matched to a gene. CDR3 sequence reads: CATTGQGNTEAFF. CDR3 coding DNA: TGTGCCACTACGGGACAGGGGAACACTGAAGCTTTCTTT. The whole variable domain, filled in from reference TRBV25-1 and TRBJ1-1, reads EADIYQTPRYLVIGTGKKITLECSQTMGHDKMYWYQQDPGMELHLIHYSYGVNSTEKGDLSSESTVSRIRTEHFPLTLESARPSHTSQYLCATTGQGNTEAFFGQGTRLTVV.

The chain uses TRBV5-1 and TRBJ1-2, with 11 bases aligning to TRBD1. The CDR3 runs 14 residues. J lost 5 bases, V lost 4 bases, and 4 bases had no gene match. From germline, CDR1 is SGHRS and CDR2 YFSETQ. The CDR3 coding sequence is TGCGCCAGCAGCCCCGGGACAGGGGGATATGGCTACACCTTC. Its protein product is CASSPGTGGYGYTF.

The J gene is TRBJ2-3, the V gene TRBV5-1, with 9 positions matching TRBD2. J gave up 0 bases and V 3 bases, and 2 bases lay outside the gene matches. The CDR3 is 15 residues long. CDR1 SGHRS and CDR2 YFSETQ come from the germline V gene. CDR3 in amino acids: CASSSGTSSTDTQYF. The CDR3 DNA follows: TGCGCCAGCAGCTCCGGGACTAGCAGCACAGATACGCAGTATTTT.